These 11 T cell receptor beta chains originate from one sample sequenced in a study of tumor-infiltrating lymphocytes in primary liver carcinoma. Co-extraction of both nucleic acids (RNA and DNA) used about 18-34 mg of unsorted bulk tissue. From approximately 450 ng total RNA, TCR beta cDNA was generated with a primer in the constant region. TCR beta libraries came from three nested multiplex PCR rounds using slightly modified ARM-PCR. Forward primers for TRBV1-TRBV30 and a C-beta reverse primer served the first two PCR rounds, at about 10 cycles each. From the multiplex PCR reads, TCRdb called clonotypes with MiXCR, one entry per CDR3 protein. The sample includes roughly 120,000 distinct CDR3 sequences, roughly 69% of them seen just once. Material for sequencing was liver tumor tissue from sampling region 1. Subset indicated: tumor region T1, superior pole. The receptors derive from a woman aged 60-75 years with primary liver carcinoma and hepatitis B virus infection.

The rearrangement uses TRBV5-6 and TRBJ2-3; 13 bases fit TRBD2. The V gene end was trimmed by 3 bases and the J gene end by 5 bases; junction bases not matched to a gene: 9. The CDR3 totals 17 residues. Germline V CDR1 and CDR2: SGHDT, YYEEEE. The CDR3 sequence is CASSSGHGLAGVDTQYF. The CDR3 bases are TGTGCCAGCAGCTCGGGGCACGGACTAGCGGGAGTAGATACGCAGTATTTT.

A note on this clonotype: This could be a read error, since a much larger clone is one nucleotide away. This rearrangement joins TRBV6-1 to TRBJ2-7; possibly TRBD1 or TRBD2 for D (5 bases each). This CDR3 comprises 14 residues. In germline, CDR1 is MNHNS, CDR2 SASEGT. The CDR3 nucleotides are TGTGCCAGCAGGCTTCATGGGACCACCTACGAGCCGTACTTC. Amino acids: CASRLHGTTYEPYF.

Notes on this clonotype: Relative to the germline gene, one junction end is altered; a read error may explain this. The chain links TRBV11-2 to TRBJ1-1, with D hard to call. CDR1 SGHAT and CDR2 FQNNGV come from the germline V gene. CDR3 length: 13 residues. The DNA for the CDR3 is TGTGTCAGCAGCTTAACACAGAACACTGAAGTTTTCTTT. Translation: CVSSLTQNTEVFF.

Comments on this clonotype: This clone may be a read error of a much larger clone one base away. The chain combines TRBV12-3 or TRBV12-4 with TRBJ1-5, with D unresolved. This CDR3 has 12 residues. Trimming shortened V by 5 bases and J by 5 bases, and 7 bases separated the two germline ends. This chain's CDR3 is CASSRGYQPQHF. DNA of the CDR3: TGTGCCAGCAGTCGGGGTTATCAGCCCCAGCATTTT.

This clonotype was counted many times. The CDR3 bases are TGTGCCAGCAGTTTCTCCTTCTCGGGGGGCGGGTATGGCTACACCTTC. This codes for CASSFSFSGGGYGYTF. The chain is built from TRBV12-3 or TRBV12-4 and TRBJ1-2; TRBD1 is a possible D gene (6 bases). The CDR3 totals 16 residues. Trimming took 3 bases from V and 5 from J, leaving 19 bases between them.

In the case of this clonotype: A read error may account for a junction end that differs from germline. The chain uses TRBV11-2 and TRBJ1-1, with 10 positions matching TRBD1. This CDR3 contains 14 residues. Looked up from germline, CDR1 is SGHAT and CDR2 is FQNNGV. The CDR3 nucleotides read TGCGCCAGCAGCTGGGACAGGGGAAACACTGAAGTTTTCTTT. This translates into CASSWDRGNTEVFF.

With regard to this clonotype: This sequence may be a read error, since a much larger clone differs from it by one base. The DNA of the CDR3 is TGTGCCTGGAGTGTAGATTTGGGCAGCCCAGGCTACACCTTC. Protein product: CAWSVDLGSPGYTF. V and J are TRBV30 and TRBJ1-2; D not resolved. V lost 0 bases to trimming and J lost 8 bases, with 16 bases between them. This CDR3 contains 14 residues. The germline gives CDR1 GTSNPN, CDR2 SVGIG (reference sequence).

The chain links TRBV28 to TRBJ2-3, with a weak D call TRBD2 (7 bases). CDR1 is MDHEN and CDR2 is SYDVKM in the germline V gene. The CDR3 consists of 17 residues. V was shortened by 2 bases and J by 6 bases, with 21 bases between the two germline ends. The CDR3 sequence is CASSLRGRGEARDTQYF. CDR3 nucleotides: TGTGCCAGCAGTTTACGAGGGAGGGGGGAGGCAAGGGATACGCAGTATTTT. Full variable domain (rest looked up from reference TRBV28 and TRBJ2-3): DVKVTQSSRYLVKRTGEKVFLECVQDMDHENMFWYRQDPGLGLRLIYFSYDVKMKEKGDIPEGYSVSREKKERFSLILESASTNQTSMYLCASSLRGRGEARDTQYFGPGTRLTVL.

Comment on this clonotype: A much larger clone lies a single base off, so this may be a read error. V is TRBV6-2 or TRBV6-3 and J is TRBJ2-7, with 9 positions matching TRBD2. The germline CDR1 and CDR2 sequences are MNHEY and SVGEGT. The CDR3 is 13 amino acids. The CDR3: CASSAGTSPQRFF. The CDR3 DNA is TGTGCCAGCAGCGCCGGGACTAGCCCACAGCGGTTCTTC.

As for this clonotype: This may stem from a read error, because a much larger clone lies one nucleotide away. The chain carries TRBV29-1 and TRBJ2-1; 7 nucleotides align to TRBD1. Germline V lookup: CDR1 SQVTM, CDR2 ANQGSEA. The CDR3 runs to 14 residues. The CDR3 coding sequence is TGCAGCTTAAGTACAGGGGTGTCCTACAATGAGCAGTCCTTC. It translates to CSLSTGVSYNEQSF.

There are a few counts of this clonotype. V is TRBV28 and J is TRBJ2-1; TRBD2 might be the D (5 bases). Germline V CDR1 and CDR2: MDHEN, SYDVKM. The germline V and J ends were trimmed by 6 bases and 4 bases, with 10 bases remaining between them. There are 13 residues in the CDR3. CDR3 residues: CASSAGWYNEQFF. Here the CDR3 DNA reads TGTGCCAGCAGCGCGGGCTGGTACAATGAGCAGTTCTTC.